These 21 T cell receptor beta chains were sequenced from one sample in a study of cytomegalovirus exposure and HLA in healthy donors. PCR used 60 Vbeta primers and 13 Jbeta primers. Measured with immunoSEQ multiplex PCR; TCRdb has only the in-frame clones, and not every one. The data contain approximately 260,000 clones, 80% to 95% of them singletons. Sequenced sample: PBMCs. These receptor sequences come from a girl aged 2 to 9 in good health and CMV-seronegative.

The V gene is TRBV6-5, the J gene TRBJ2-5, with D unclear. The length of the CDR3 is 16 residues. Germline V lookup: CDR1 MNHEY, CDR2 SVGAGI. V was pared by 0 bases and J by 1 base, with 12 bases between. The CDR3 DNA sequence: TGTGCCAGCAGTTACTCGACTTGGCTAATCCAAGAGACCCAGTACTTC. Translation: CASSYSTWLIQETQYF.

The chain combines TRBV7-2 with TRBJ2-5; 13 bases line up with TRBD2. Germline V gene data show CDR1 as SGHTA and CDR2 as FQGNSA. Losses at the gene ends were 4 bases for V and 7 bases for J; bases not matched to a gene: 9. The CDR3 has 16 residues. The CDR3 loop is CASSSELAGGLGTQYF. The DNA for the CDR3 is TGTGCCAGCAGCTCAGAACTAGCGGGGGGGCTAGGGACCCAGTACTTC.

This chain uses TRBV5-1 with TRBJ2-1; 13 bases agree with TRBD2. V trimming: 3 bases; J trimming: 2 bases; junction bases outside the gene matches: 11. The CDR3 spans 19 residues. Germline lookup yields CDR1 SGHRS and CDR2 YFSETQ. CDR3 in DNA: TGCGCCAGCAGCTCGGTGTCCGAGACTAGCGGGAGGACCTACAATGAGCAGTTCTTC. This sequence encodes CASSSVSETSGRTYNEQFF.

The chain has TRBV5-4 and TRBJ1-2; 8 positions agree with TRBD1. CDR1 and CDR2 from the germline V gene are SGHNT and YYREEE (reference sequence). Losses at the gene ends were 0 bases for V and 3 bases for J; bases not matched to a gene: 10. CDR3 length: 17 residues. CDR3 sequence: CASSLATGTGTHYGYTF. The CDR3 coding sequence is TGTGCCAGCAGCTTGGCTACCGGGACAGGAACCCACTATGGCTACACCTTC.

This clone was seen once. The V call is TRBV7-9, the J call TRBJ2-7; 13 nucleotides line up with TRBD2. Germline CDR1 is SEHNR and CDR2 is FQNEAQ (reference sequence). The V segment lost 1 base and the J segment 3 bases; nucleotides outside the gene matches: 9. CDR3 length: 18 amino acids. CDR3 in amino acids: CASSLVFLGLAGYYEQYF. The CDR3, as DNA: TGTGCCAGCAGCTTAGTTTTCTTGGGACTAGCGGGATACTACGAGCAGTACTTC.

The V gene is TRBV11-2, the J gene TRBJ2-7; the D gene is possibly TRBD1 (6 bases). The CDR3 sequence is 17 residues long. Germline V gene lookup returns CDR1 SGHAT and CDR2 FQNNGV. V was cut by 1 base and J by 3 bases, with 19 bases left in between. CDR3: CASSLVLGQGYYYEQYF. CDR3 DNA: TGTGCCAGCAGCTTAGTTTTGGGGCAGGGGTATTACTACGAGCAGTACTTC.

This rearrangement joins TRBV18 to TRBJ1-2; no clear D gene. The CDR3 length is 17 residues. The germline V and J ends were trimmed by 0 bases and 5 bases, with 19 bases remaining between them. Per the germline V gene, CDR1 is KGHSH and CDR2 is LQKENI. The CDR3 sequence is CASSPPTWVERGYGYTF. The CDR3 nucleotides are TGTGCCAGCTCACCACCTACTTGGGTAGAAAGAGGGTATGGCTACACCTTC.

J is TRBJ1-1 and V is TRBV7-9; 8 bases map to TRBD1. V was clipped by 0 bases and J by 1 base; unmatched bases: 7. Germline V gives CDR1 SEHNR, CDR2 FQNEAQ (reference sequence). The CDR3 is made up of 17 amino acids. The CDR3 is CASSLAVGTGQNTEAFF. For the CDR3, the DNA is TGTGCCAGCAGCTTAGCGGTGGGGACAGGTCAGAACACTGAAGCTTTCTTT.

This clone was seen only once. The CDR3 here is CASSYAQGATLYGYTF. The DNA for the CDR3 is TGTGCCAGCAGCTACGCACAGGGGGCTACCCTCTATGGCTACACCTTC. The chain recombines TRBV5-6 with TRBJ1-2; TRBD1 matches at 9 bases. V dropped 3 bases and J dropped 4; count of bases not matched to a gene: 10. Looked up from germline, CDR1 is SGHDT and CDR2 is YYEEEE. The CDR3 runs 16 residues.

The V call is TRBV7-8, the J call TRBJ2-6; D may be TRBD2 (5 bases). CDR1 and CDR2 from the germline V gene are SGHVS and FQNEAQ. Trimming removed 2 bases at V and 0 bases at J, with 14 bases between. The CDR3 is 18 residues long. CDR3 sequence reads: CASSLPPGKSSGANVLTF. CDR3 in DNA: TGTGCCAGCAGCTTACCCCCCGGGAAAAGCTCTGGGGCCAACGTCCTGACTTTC.

The rearrangement joins TRBV6-1 to TRBJ2-7; maybe TRBD1 (5 bases). This CDR3 contains 13 residues. The germline V gene has CDR1 MNHNS and CDR2 SASEGT. V lost 1 base and J 5 bases, leaving 9 bases between the germline ends. CDR3 bases: TGTGCCAGCAGTGAAGGCCCAGGGAACGAGCAGTACTTC. Its translation: CASSEGPGNEQYF.

The chain is built from TRBV4-1 and TRBJ2-7; D is possibly TRBD1 (5 bases). The ends were cut back, 2 bases at V and 2 bases at J, with 13 bases in the middle. The CDR3 has 15 amino acids. Germline CDR1 MGHRA, CDR2 YSYEKL. The CDR3 reads CASSQIVGVTYEQYF. The CDR3 nucleotides are TGCGCCAGCAGCCAAATTGTAGGGGTGACCTACGAGCAGTACTTC.

The V and J genes are TRBV11-2 and TRBJ2-5, with TRBD1 as a possible D gene (6 bases). CDR1 is SGHAT and CDR2 is FQNNGV in the germline V gene. Trimming cost V 1 base and J 2 bases, with 17 bases left between them. The CDR3 is 17 amino acids. The CDR3 DNA sequence: TGTGCCAGCAGCTTAGGTCTCAGGGGAGAAGGGCAAGAGACCCAGTACTTC. Encoded protein: CASSLGLRGEGQETQYF.

This clone was found once. In DNA form, the CDR3 reads TGTGCCAGCAGTGGCGGGACAGAAAAAAACATTCAGTACTTC. This sequence encodes CASSGGTEKNIQYF. V gene TRBV6-5 combines with J gene TRBJ2-4; tentatively, D is TRBD1 (7 bases). V lost 5 bases and J lost 4, with 12 bases in between. The V gene's germline CDR1 is MNHEY and CDR2 SVGAGI. This CDR3 is built from 14 residues.

CDR3 in amino acids: CANKSGTAHYEQYF. CDR3 nucleotides: TGTGCCAACAAATCCGGGACTGCACACTACGAGCAGTACTTC. This chain connects TRBV5-4 to TRBJ2-7; a weak D match, TRBD2 (6 bases). Trimming stripped 9 bases from V and 3 bases from J, with 19 bases between. The germline V gene has CDR1 SGHNT and CDR2 YYREEE (reference sequence). This CDR3 has 14 residues.

CDR3 DNA: TGTGCCAGCAGCTCCCAAGCTTTGGTAGCGGGTGAGACCCAGTACTTC. Its protein product is CASSSQALVAGETQYF. V gene TRBV5-4 combines with J gene TRBJ2-5; 7 bases line up with TRBD2. Germline V gene sequence: CDR1 SGHNT, CDR2 YYREEE (reference sequence). There are 16 residues in the CDR3. V lost 3 bases to trimming and J lost 5 bases; unmatched junction nucleotides: 13.

V is TRBV19 and J is TRBJ2-7; D is unclear. Germline CDR1 and CDR2: LNHDA and SQIVND (reference sequence). The germline V and J ends were trimmed by 5 bases and 0 bases, with 8 bases remaining between them. CDR3 size: 13 residues. This CDR3 reads CASSPGYSYEQYF. The CDR3 DNA sequence: TGTGCCAGTAGTCCCGGGTACTCCTACGAGCAGTACTTC.

V is TRBV7-2 and J is TRBJ2-7, with D uncertain. Per the germline V gene, CDR1 is SGHTA and CDR2 is FQGNSA. CDR3 length equals 12 residues. Trimming took 1 base from V and 4 from J, leaving 5 bases between them. Here the CDR3 DNA reads TGTGCCAGCAGCTTAGGTCGGTACGAGCAGTACTTC. It codes for CASSLGRYEQYF.

The chain carries TRBV29-1 and TRBJ2-5; 10 bases map to TRBD2. In germline, CDR1 is SQVTM, CDR2 ANQGSEA. Germline trimming cut 4 bases from V and 3 bases from J; bases unmatched to any gene: 8. CDR3 length: 15 amino acids. CDR3 sequence reads: CSVAPLAGVKETQYF. The CDR3 DNA reads as TGCAGCGTTGCCCCTCTAGCGGGGGTTAAAGAGACCCAGTACTTC. Filled out from reference TRBV29-1 and TRBJ2-5, the complete variable domain reads SAVISQKPSRDICQRGTSLTIQCQVDSQVTMMFWYRQQPGQSLTLIATANQGSEATYESGFVIDKFPISRPNLTFSTLTVSNMSPEDSSIYLCSVAPLAGVKETQYFGPGTRLLVL.

This sequence joins TRBV5-5 and TRBJ1-1; D remains unclear. V was cut by 0 bases and J by 3 bases, with 6 bases left in between. The CDR3 contains 13 residues. The germline CDR1 and CDR2 sequences are SGHKS and YYEKEE (reference sequence). CDR3: CASSLVAYTEAFF. Here the CDR3 DNA reads TGTGCCAGCAGCTTGGTTGCGTACACTGAAGCTTTCTTT.

This sequence joins TRBV14 and TRBJ2-3; a possible D gene is TRBD2 (6 bases). The CDR3 extends over 17 amino acids. Germline CDR1 is SGHDN and CDR2 is FVKESK. Deletions cut 7 bases from V and 1 base from J, with 21 bases between. For the CDR3, the DNA is TGTGCCAGCAACTCAACGAGAGGGACTGCCTGCACAGATACGCAGTATTTT. Translating gives CASNSTRGTACTDTQYF.